The clone carrying this T cell receptor (beta chain) has a handful of counts. Its antigen is unidentified. CDR3 length: 14 residues. Looked up from germline, CDR1 is SNHLY and CDR2 is FYNNEI. The V end lost 4 bases, the J end lost 7 bases, and 14 bases lay between the germline ends. This sample stems from a study of blood T cells in healthy people across ages. Study-level results: Any changes in expanded clonotypes were possibly confounded, as donor CMV status remained unknown.

A second PCR of 7 to 11 cycles used a sample-barcoded 5' primer and a J-beta primer mix. TCRdb re-derived calls from the 5' RACE reads in MiXCR, one entry per CDR3 protein. The table has 750,000 to 950,000 distinct CDR3 sequences, roughly 24% seen once. These data are also associated with another study on T cells of mothers and their children. That publication notes: It was related mother-child pairs that showed slightly higher overlap than unrelated pairs, without reaching significance.

The sample consisted of blood. The clonotype was recovered from a boy aged 5-17 years in good health. The chain links TRBV2 to TRBJ1-5; D gene unclear. The CDR3 loop is CASSGETVSQPQHF. Written as DNA, the CDR3 is TGTGCCAGCAGTGGAGAAACAGTTTCGCAGCCCCAGCATTTT.